This TCR beta chain was identified during a study of cytomegalovirus exposure and HLA in healthy donors (dated by TCRdb to the late 2010s). Some background on the complete study: An earlier analysis of roughly 610 of the donors reported 250 to 300 Gb of sequence data and some 110 million unique TCR beta sequences obtained from around 180 million T cells. An early release that covered about 640 HLA-typed donors contained about 290 gigabases of sequencing data and tens of millions of unique TCR sequences. Of the 350 to 450 genotyped donors, 75% to 85% were placed in the genetic ancestry cluster associated with self-reported Caucasian donors. The study aimed to test whether cataloging public T cell receptors could reveal signatures of past pathogen exposure. The T cell repertoires of 666 subjects were profiled by immunosequencing and related to cytomegalovirus serostatus. Besides the first cohort of around 700 subjects, a separate validation cohort made up of 90 to 150 different subjects was used. To predict cytomegalovirus infection status, the study brought together high-throughput TCR immunosequencing, statistical association of individual TCRs with disease status, and machine learning. A later analysis re-examined previously published TCR beta repertoires from hundreds of donors and added high-resolution HLA genotyping to investigate patterns of TCR occurrence. Rather than using new phenotypic data, the later analysis identified candidate immune exposures from TCR beta sequences and from how often those sequences occurred across donors. An earlier analysis of approximately 640 of the donors applied high-throughput TCR beta sequencing to assess whether each TCR beta V gene segment acted as functional or pseudogenic. Alongside the repertoire data, information on donor age, sex, ethnicity and CMV serostatus was compiled. In a later genetic analysis, genome-wide SNP genotypes for about three fifths of the roughly 670 donors were used, and that subset was treated as a discovery cohort. All discovery cohort repertoires had been generated using a single sequencing platform. HLA typing covered class I and class II loci at four-digit resolution. Typing coverage varied by locus: 629-630 donors for A, B, C, DRB1 and DQB1; roughly 560 for DQA1; more than 600 for DPA1; some 470 for DPB1. Roughly 5 DR-DQ haplotypes were handled as single units for association and clustering because linkage in the cohort was strong. Across approximately 400 genotyped donors of the cohort, an average of about 250,000 unique TCR beta nucleotide sequences per donor were sequenced, and roughly a sixth of those sequences were non-productive. What the authors observed across the whole study: Specific HLA alleles were associated with 15,000 to 20,000 TCR beta sequences at a false discovery rate of 0.05 in a later analysis. In a later analysis, HLA-associated TCR beta chains showed more clonal expansion and lower generation probabilities than non-associated chains that were equally common. Sequencing depth was assumed to be roughly uniform across donors in the presence/absence analyses, though that assumption may not hold. A later genetic analysis associated a missense DCLRE1C variant with V-gene and J-gene trimming of TCR beta chains, and an independent cohort replicated the association. Correlated functional status among segregating V segments might be attributable to linkage disequilibrium, but an unknown experimental factor could not be ruled out. The cohort was sequenced for TCR beta chains only, and without alpha or paired-chain data the features that could be detected were limited. A cluster of highly shared sequence variants was judged likely to represent a technical artifact of the sequencing pipeline. HLA typing was unavailable for some donors at each locus, so association tests used only the typed subset. The classifier was reported to diagnose cytomegalovirus status with high specificity and sensitivity in both the original cohort and the validation cohort. Assigning TCR associations to individual alleles was difficult when HLA alleles, especially DR and DQ, strongly co-occurred. Broadly in line with IMGT annotations, most TCR beta V segments showed up in productive rearrangements about 87% or about 30% of the time in an earlier analysis of 587 of the donors. Across donors, most TCR sequences were observed very rarely, whereas some public TCRs were present in many individuals. CMV serostatus was the only immune exposure information available for the cohort. According to a later analysis, most CMV-associated TCR beta chains appeared to be HLA-restricted, and the HLA associations seemed to be driven largely by CMV exposure. It was suggested by the authors that the approach could potentially be generalized to other disease states and immunological phenotypes. The earlier analysis of about 600 of the donors excluded roughly 17 rarely observed V segments, including chromosome 9 orphons, because counts were too low. In a later analysis, TCR association rates were found to vary across HLA loci, with the most associated TCRs seen for DRB1 alleles and the fewest for HLA-C alleles. According to a later analysis, parvovirus B19, influenza, CMV and Epstein-Barr virus appeared linked to several top co-occurrence clusters. A further reported finding was that TCR beta sequences accurately predicted the HLA-A and HLA-B alleles for most subjects in the first cohort. According to a later genetic analysis, donors in an Asian-associated ancestry cluster had fewer N-insertions in productive TCRs than the approximately 630-donor mean. The 87-base-pair reads could not distinguish some IMGT-functional V segments, including TRBV6-2 and TRBV6-3, so those segments were excluded. A few of the identified cytomegalovirus-associated TCR beta chains were confirmed in vitro to be specific for cytomegalovirus antigens. A total of roughly 160 TCR beta chains were listed by the study as associated with cytomegalovirus.

There are a few counts of this clone. Its antigen is not yet known. Base qualities were left out, and no much larger clone turns up one base away. As encoded in the germline V gene, CDR1 is MDHEN while CDR2 is SYDVKM. Taken from cysteine to phenylalanine, the CDR3 has 14 residues. The CDR3 DNA has 42 bases and is translated from base 1. Between the V and J ends, shortened by 5 bases and 3 bases respectively, the junction contains 11 bases. The cohort comprised some 680 healthy bone marrow donors. All cohort members were sampled while nominally healthy, although unrecorded immune exposures were likely present. The donor was CMV seronegative and was included in the group of 352 seronegative cohort members. Every donor gave a peripheral blood sample, and the peripheral blood mononuclear cells from that sample were used for TCR beta sequencing. Genomic DNA was extracted from the blood cell samples with the Qiagen DNeasy Blood Extraction Kit.

The library relied on the immunoSEQ multiplex PCR assay. For the multiplex PCR, a mixture combining 60 forward primers for TCR Vbeta segments and 13 reverse primers for TCR Jbeta segments was used. A multiplex PCR assay on genomic DNA amplified the CDR3 region of rearranged TCR beta genes. On the Illumina HiSeq System, the amplified TCR beta libraries were sequenced as 87-base-pair reads. As for the authors' bioinformatics: In a later analysis, some 80 million unique TCR beta chains were counted across the 650 to 700 repertoires, and around 10 million of these chains were shared by at least two donors. Raw reads were error-corrected and collapsed into unique sequences by a nearest-neighbor algorithm in which closely related sequences were merged to remove PCR and sequencing errors. CDR3 sequences were aligned to IMGT reference sequences to assign V, D and J gene segments. For a sequence to be retained, a match of at least six nucleotides was required to both a V gene segment and a J gene segment. A rearrangement was called productive if the CDR3 had no stop codons and remained in frame with V and J, and every other rearrangement was called non-productive. Following IMGT convention, CDR3 was defined as the stretch from the second conserved V-encoded cysteine to the conserved J-encoded phenylalanine. In an earlier analysis of roughly 610 of the donors, sequences lacking an unambiguous match to a single V gene segment were excluded. In an earlier analysis of 587 of the donors, a V segment was called functional when productive rearrangements were above 56.7%, and segregating when the standard deviation between donors exceeded 5%. To diagnose cytomegalovirus status from the catalog of TCR beta chain sequences, a statistical classification framework was built. In a later analysis, TCR nucleotide sequences were compared against IMGT/GENE-DB human TR gene sequences so that V and J genes could be assigned. In a later analysis, CDR3 sequences and most-parsimonious VDJ recombination scenarios were assigned using the TCRdist pipeline. In a later analysis, each TCR beta chain was defined by its CDR3 amino acid sequence together with its V-gene family, and reads without a unique V-gene family were excluded. A later analysis removed nearly 600 highly shared, low-generation-probability nucleotide sequences to deal with suspected cross-contamination and a sequencing artifact. In a later analysis, a clonal expansion index was calculated for each public chain from normalized within-repertoire ranks of inferred template counts. Generation probabilities in a later analysis came from a VDJ recombination model fitted to out-of-frame rearrangements, and those results were checked against IGoR. In a later analysis, TCR-TCR, TCR-HLA and TCR-CMV co-occurrence was scored with hypergeometric tests, and a repertoire-size bias correction was applied to TCR pairs. To estimate false discovery rates, a later analysis permuted the HLA or CMV assignments 20 times. A later analysis grouped co-occurring TCRs with DBSCAN, adding TCRdist sequence similarity when clustering within HLA-allele-positive subsets. Co-occurrence clustering excluded repertoires with fewer than 30,000 or more than 120,000 public chains, plus five with anomalous nucleotide sharing. TCRdb retrieved this table from immuneACCESS and kept in-frame rearrangements only. Not all clones are present; in checked studies, unresolved V genes account for under half, and no reason is known for the remainder. Clone size and the V and J calls come from that table; the DNA yielded D and trimming. The sample table holds about 170,000 clones, of which around four fifths were seen once. The leading ten clones occupy over 3% of the sample.

Material: PBMCs. This sequence uses TRBV28 and TRBJ1-5; no D gene is confidently identified. This TCR came from a female donor in good health and CMV-seronegative. The CDR3 in this case is CASSRTVVNQPQHF. The nucleotide sequence is TGTGCCAGCAGTCGAACGGTAGTCAATCAGCCCCAGCATTTT.